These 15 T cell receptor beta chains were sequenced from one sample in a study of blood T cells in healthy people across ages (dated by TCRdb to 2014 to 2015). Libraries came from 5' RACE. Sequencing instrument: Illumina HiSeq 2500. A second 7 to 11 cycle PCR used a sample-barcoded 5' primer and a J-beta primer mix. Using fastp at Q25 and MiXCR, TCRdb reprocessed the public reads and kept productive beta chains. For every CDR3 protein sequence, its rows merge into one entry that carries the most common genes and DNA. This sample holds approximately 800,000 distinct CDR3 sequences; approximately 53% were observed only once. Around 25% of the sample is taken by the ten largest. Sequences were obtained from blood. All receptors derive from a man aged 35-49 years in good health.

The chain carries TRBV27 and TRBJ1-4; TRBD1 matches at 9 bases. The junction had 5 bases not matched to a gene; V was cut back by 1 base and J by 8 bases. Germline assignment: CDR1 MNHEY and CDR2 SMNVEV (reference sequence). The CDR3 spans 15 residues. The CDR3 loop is CASSLLQGAGEKLFF. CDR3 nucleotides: TGTGCCAGCAGTTTATTACAGGGGGCTGGCGAAAAACTGTTTTTT.

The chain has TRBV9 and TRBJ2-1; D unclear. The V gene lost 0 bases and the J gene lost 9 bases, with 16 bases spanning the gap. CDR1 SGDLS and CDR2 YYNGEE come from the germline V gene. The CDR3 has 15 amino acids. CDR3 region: CASSVDLRKNSEQFF. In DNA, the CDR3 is TGTGCCAGCAGCGTAGATTTGAGGAAAAATAGTGAGCAGTTCTTC.

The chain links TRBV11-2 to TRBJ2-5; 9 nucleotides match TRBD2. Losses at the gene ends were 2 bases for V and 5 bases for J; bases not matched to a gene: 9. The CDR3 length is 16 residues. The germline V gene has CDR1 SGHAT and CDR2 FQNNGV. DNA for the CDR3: TGTGCCAGCAGCTTAAATGGCGGGAGGGCTTGGGAGACCCAGTACTTC. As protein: CASSLNGGRAWETQYF.

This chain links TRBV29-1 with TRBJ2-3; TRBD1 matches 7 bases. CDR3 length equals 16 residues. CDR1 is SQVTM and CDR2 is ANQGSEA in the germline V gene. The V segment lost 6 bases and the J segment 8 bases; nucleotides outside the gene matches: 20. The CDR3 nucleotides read TGCAGCGTGACCCGAGTGGACAGGCCCGCATTGGGTACGCAGTATTTT. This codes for CSVTRVDRPALGTQYF.

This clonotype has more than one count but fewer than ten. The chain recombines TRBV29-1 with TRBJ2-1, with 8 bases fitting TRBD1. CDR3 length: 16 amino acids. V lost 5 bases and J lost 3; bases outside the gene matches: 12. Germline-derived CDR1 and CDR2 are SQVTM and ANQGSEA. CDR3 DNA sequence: TGCAGCGTTATCCGCAGGGGGCGGATGAACTACAATGAGCAGTTCTTC. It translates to CSVIRRGRMNYNEQFF.

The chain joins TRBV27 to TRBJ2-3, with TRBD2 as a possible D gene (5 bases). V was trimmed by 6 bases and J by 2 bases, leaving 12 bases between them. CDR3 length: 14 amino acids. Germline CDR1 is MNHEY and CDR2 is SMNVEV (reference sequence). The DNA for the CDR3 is TGTGCCAGCAGCAACTGGGGAGCCACAGATACGCAGTATTTT. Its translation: CASSNWGATDTQYF.

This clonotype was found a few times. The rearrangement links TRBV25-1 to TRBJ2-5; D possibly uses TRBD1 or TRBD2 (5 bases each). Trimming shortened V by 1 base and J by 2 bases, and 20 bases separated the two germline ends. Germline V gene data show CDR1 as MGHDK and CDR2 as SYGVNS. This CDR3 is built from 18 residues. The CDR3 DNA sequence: TGTGCCAGCAGTGAATGGAGGAAGGGTTGGTCAGGGCAAGAGACCCAGTACTTC. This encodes CASSEWRKGWSGQETQYF.

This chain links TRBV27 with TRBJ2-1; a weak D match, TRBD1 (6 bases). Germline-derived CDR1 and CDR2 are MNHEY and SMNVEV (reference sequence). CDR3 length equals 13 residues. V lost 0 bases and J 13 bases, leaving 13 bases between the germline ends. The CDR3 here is CASSLSGQETQFF. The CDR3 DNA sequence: TGTGCCAGCAGTTTATCGGGACAAGAGACCCAGTTCTTC.

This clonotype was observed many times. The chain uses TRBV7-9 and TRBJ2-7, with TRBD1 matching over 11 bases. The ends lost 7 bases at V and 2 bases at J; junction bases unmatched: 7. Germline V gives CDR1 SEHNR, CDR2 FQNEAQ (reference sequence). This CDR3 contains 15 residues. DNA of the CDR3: TGTGCCAGCAACCCCTTGGACAGGGGGCCCTACGAGCAGTACTTC. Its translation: CASNPLDRGPYEQYF.

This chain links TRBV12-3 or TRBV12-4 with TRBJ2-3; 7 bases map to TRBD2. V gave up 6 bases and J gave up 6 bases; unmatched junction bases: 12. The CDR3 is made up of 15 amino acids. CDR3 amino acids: CASRVTSAGGDTQYF. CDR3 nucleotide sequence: TGTGCCAGCAGGGTTACTAGCGCGGGCGGGGATACGCAGTATTTT.

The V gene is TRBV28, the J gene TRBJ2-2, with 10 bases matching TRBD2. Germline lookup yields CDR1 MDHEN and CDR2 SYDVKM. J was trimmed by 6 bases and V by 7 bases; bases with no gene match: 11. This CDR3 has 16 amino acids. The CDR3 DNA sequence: TGTGCCAGCATACCTGGACTAGCGGCTCGTTCCGGGGAGCTGTTTTTT. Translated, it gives CASIPGLAARSGELFF.

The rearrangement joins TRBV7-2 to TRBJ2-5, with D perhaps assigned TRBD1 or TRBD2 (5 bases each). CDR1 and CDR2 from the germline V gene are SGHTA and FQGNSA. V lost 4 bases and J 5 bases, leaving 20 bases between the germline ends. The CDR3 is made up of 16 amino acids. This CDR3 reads CASSSSLVLAGETQYF. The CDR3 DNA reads TGTGCCAGCAGCTCTTCTTTAGTCCTAGCAGGGGAGACCCAGTACTTC. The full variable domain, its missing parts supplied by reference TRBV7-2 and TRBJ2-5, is GAGVSQSPSNKVTEKGKDVELRCDPISGHTALYWYRQSLGQGLEFLIYFQGNSAPDKSGLPSDRFSAERTGGSVSTLTIQRTQQEDSAVYLCASSSSLVLAGETQYFGPGTRLLVL.

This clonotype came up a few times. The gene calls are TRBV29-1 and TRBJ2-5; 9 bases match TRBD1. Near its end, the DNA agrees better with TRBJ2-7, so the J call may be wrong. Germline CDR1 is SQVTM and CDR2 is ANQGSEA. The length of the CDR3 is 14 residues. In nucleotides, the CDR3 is TGCAGCGTTGTCCGGGACAGGGACGTCCACGAGCAGTACTTC. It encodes CSVVRDRDVHEQYF.

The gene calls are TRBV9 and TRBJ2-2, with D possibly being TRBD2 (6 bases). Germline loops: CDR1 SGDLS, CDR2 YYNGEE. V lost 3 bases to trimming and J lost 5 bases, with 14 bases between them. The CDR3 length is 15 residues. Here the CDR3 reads CASSGTNSGTGELFF. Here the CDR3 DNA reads TGTGCCAGCAGCGGGACAAATAGCGGTACCGGGGAGCTGTTTTTT. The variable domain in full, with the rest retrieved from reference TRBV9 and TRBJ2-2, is DSGVTQTPKHLITATGQRVTLRCSPRSGDLSVYWYQQSLDQGLQFLIQYYNGEERAKGNILERFSAQQFPDLHSELNLSSLELGDSALYFCASSGTNSGTGELFFGEGSRLTVL.

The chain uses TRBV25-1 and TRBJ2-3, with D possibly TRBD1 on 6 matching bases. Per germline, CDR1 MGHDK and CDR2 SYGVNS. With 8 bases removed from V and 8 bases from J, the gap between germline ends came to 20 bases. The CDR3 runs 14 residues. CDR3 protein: CASGDPGVWGTQYF. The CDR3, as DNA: TGTGCCAGCGGCGACCCAGGGGTTTGGGGTACGCAGTATTTT.